Shown below are 21 T cell receptor beta chains from a single sample sequenced in a study of post-analysis software for immune sequencing data. Study results and limitations: TRBV segments more frequent in patients than in controls numbered roughly 5 and included TRBV5-6, TRBV5-1 and TRBV20-1.

These TCRs are of unknown antigen specificity. Unique molecular identifiers were carried by the TCR beta cDNA libraries. TCRdb re-derived calls from the PCR reads in MiXCR, one entry per CDR3 protein. The profile shows 350,000 to 500,000 distinct CDR3 sequences, over 30% of them singletons. The sample was blood. These TCRs come from a girl aged 2 to 9 with multiple sclerosis.

The chain uses TRBV28 and TRBJ2-3, with TRBD2 matching over 8 bases. With 6 bases clipped from V and 2 bases from J, the junction kept 4 bases outside the gene matches. Germline V gene sequence: CDR1 MDHEN, CDR2 SYDVKM. This CDR3 comprises 14 residues. The CDR3 here is CASRLAGPTDTQYF. Here the CDR3 DNA reads TGTGCCAGCAGGCTAGCGGGCCCCACAGATACGCAGTATTTT.

This sequence joins TRBV5-1 and TRBJ1-1; no definite D call. Germline assignment: CDR1 SGHRS and CDR2 YFSETQ. The V end was cut by 0 bases, the J end by 6 bases, with 12 bases between. There are 14 residues in the CDR3. CDR3 coding DNA: TGCGCCAGCAGCTTGGGGGTGGGTTGGGCTGAAGCTTTCTTT. This gives the protein CASSLGVGWAEAFF.

This clonotype came up a few times. At one of its ends the junction is not consistent with the germline gene, which may arise from a read error. The chain couples TRBV2 to TRBJ1-1, with D possibly TRBD1 on 6 matching bases. Looked up from germline, CDR1 is SNHLY and CDR2 is FYNNEI. CDR3 length equals 13 residues. The CDR3 region is CASGDRQNTEAFF. In nucleotides, the CDR3 is TGTGCCAGCGGTGACAGGCAGAACACTGAAGCTTTCTTT.

The table lists this clonotype with a few counts. V and J are TRBV29-1 and TRBJ1-1, with D unclear. Germline V gene data show CDR1 as SQVTM and CDR2 as ANQGSEA. This CDR3 region has 12 residues. CDR3 bases: TGCAGTAACAGCTACCTGAACACTGAAGCTTTCTTT. Translating it yields CSNSYLNTEAFF.

J is TRBJ2-4 and V is TRBV15; 7 nucleotides agree with TRBD1. V lost 1 base to trimming and J lost 0 bases; unmatched junction nucleotides: 6. The CDR3 has 17 amino acids. Germline assignment: CDR1 LNHNV and CDR2 YYDKDF (reference sequence). CDR3 amino acids: CATSRGDSQIAKNIQYF. CDR3 in DNA: TGTGCCACCAGCAGAGGGGACAGTCAGATAGCCAAAAACATTCAGTACTTC.

This clonotype was picked up many times. This sequence joins TRBV28 and TRBJ2-7; no definite D call. This CDR3 spans 11 amino acids. From germline, CDR1 is MDHEN and CDR2 SYDVKM. Trimming stripped 7 bases from V and 3 bases from J, with 7 bases between. The CDR3 region is CASTTFYEQYF. CDR3 bases: TGTGCCAGCACCACTTTCTACGAGCAGTACTTC.

This clonotype occurred a few times. The chain joins TRBV6-5 to TRBJ2-1, with 7 bases identical to TRBD1. With 6 bases clipped from V and 2 bases from J, the junction kept 7 bases outside the gene matches. Germline CDR1 is MNHEY and CDR2 is SVGAGI. The CDR3 length is 15 residues. For the CDR3, the DNA is TGTGCCAGCAGAGCCATCACAGGGGCCTACAATGAGCAGTTCTTC. Its translation: CASRAITGAYNEQFF.

Details on this clonotype: Germline and junction disagree at one end, which may indicate a read error. The J gene is TRBJ2-5, the V gene TRBV7-2; D gene uncertain. The germline gives CDR1 SGHTA, CDR2 FQGNSA. The CDR3 has 17 amino acids. CDR3 sequence (DNA): TGTGCCAGCAGCTTAGAATCGTTTTCCGGTCCTGGAGAGACCCGGTACTTC. Residues: CASSLESFSGPGETRYF.

This clonotype was observed a few times. This chain connects TRBV6-5 to TRBJ1-5; maybe TRBD1 (5 bases). V lost 6 bases and J lost 3, with 9 bases in between. The CDR3 sequence is 13 residues long. Germline loops: CDR1 MNHEY, CDR2 SVGAGI. The CDR3 DNA follows: TGTGCCAGCAGAACAGGACTCAATCAGCCCCAGCATTTT. It translates to CASRTGLNQPQHF.

The genes are TRBV4-2 and TRBJ2-3; possibly TRBD2 for D (6 bases). The germline CDR1 and CDR2 sequences are LGHNA and YNFKEQ. Trimming cost V 1 base and J 3 bases, with 17 bases left between them. The CDR3 runs to 17 residues. For the CDR3, the DNA is TGTGCCAGCAGCCAAGCAATCACGGGAGATAGGACAGATACGCAGTATTTT. It yields the protein CASSQAITGDRTDTQYF.

This clonotype was found a few times. V and J are TRBV6-4 and TRBJ2-3, with 7 bases aligning to TRBD2. The germline V gene encodes CDR1 MRHNA and CDR2 SNTAGT. The CDR3 loop spans 13 amino acids. J lost 8 bases, V lost 2 bases, and 4 bases had no gene match. The DNA for the CDR3 is TGTGCCAGCAGTGACGAGTCGGGAGGTACGCAGTATTTT. Its translation is CASSDESGGTQYF.

This clonotype showed up just a few times. The chain employs TRBV6-4 and TRBJ2-1; 16 bases line up with TRBD2. V dropped 8 bases and J dropped 6; count of bases not matched to a gene: 1. Germline V gene sequence: CDR1 MRHNA, CDR2 SNTAGT. The CDR3 covers 14 residues. The CDR3: CASGTSGRANEQFF. Here the CDR3 DNA reads TGTGCCAGCGGGACTAGCGGGAGGGCCAATGAGCAGTTCTTC.

The CDR3 is CASSSRDSFATNEKLFF. CDR3 DNA sequence: TGTGCCAGCAGCTCCCGGGACAGTTTTGCAACTAATGAAAAACTGTTTTTT. The rearrangement links TRBV11-1 to TRBJ1-4, with TRBD1 identical over 7 bases. CDR3 length equals 17 residues. Trimming at V came to 4 bases and at J to 0 bases, leaving 8 bases not matched to a gene. Looked up from germline, CDR1 is SGHAT and CDR2 is FQDESV (reference sequence).

This clonotype has only a few counts. This rearrangement joins TRBV28 to TRBJ2-1; D is perhaps TRBD1 or TRBD2 (6 bases each). Trimming took 5 bases from V and 10 from J, leaving 12 bases between them. The germline V gene has CDR1 MDHEN and CDR2 SYDVKM. The CDR3 loop spans 12 amino acids. CDR3 nucleotides: TGTGCCAGCAGTGCGGGGACATGGGAGCAGTTCTTC. Its protein product is CASSAGTWEQFF.

This clonotype was seen a handful of times. The CDR3 DNA sequence: TGCAGTGCTAGAGATTCGGGGACGGTTGGCTACACCTTC. It yields the protein CSARDSGTVGYTF. This chain links TRBV20-1 with TRBJ1-2; tentatively, D is TRBD1 (5 bases). The CDR3 loop spans 13 amino acids. Germline loops: CDR1 DFQATT, CDR2 SNEGSKA (reference sequence). Trimming took off 0 bases at V and 7 bases at J, with 12 bases between the two ends.

This clonotype showed up just a few times. This chain joins TRBV7-2 and TRBJ2-5, with TRBD1 matching over 8 bases. Germline CDR1 is SGHTA and CDR2 is FQGNSA. V gave up 5 bases and J gave up 4 bases; unmatched junction bases: 9. The CDR3 is made up of 15 amino acids. The CDR3 spells CASSEDRVVTETQYF. The CDR3, as DNA: TGTGCCAGCAGCGAGGACAGGGTAGTGACAGAGACCCAGTACTTC. The full variable domain, its missing parts supplied by reference TRBV7-2 and TRBJ2-5, is GAGVSQSPSNKVTEKGKDVELRCDPISGHTALYWYRQSLGQGLEFLIYFQGNSAPDKSGLPSDRFSAERTGGSVSTLTIQRTQQEDSAVYLCASSEDRVVTETQYFGPGTRLLVL.

The chain joins TRBV27 to TRBJ2-7; D is ambiguous. The CDR3 has 14 residues. Trimming pared 7 bases from V and 2 bases from J, leaving 15 bases between. Germline CDR1 is MNHEY and CDR2 is SMNVEV (reference sequence). The CDR3 loop is CASNKQWRAYEQYF. The CDR3 DNA follows: TGTGCCAGCAATAAACAGTGGAGAGCCTACGAGCAGTACTTC.

This clonotype was counted a few times. The gene calls are TRBV11-3 and TRBJ2-1; D is undetermined. This CDR3 is built from 11 residues. Germline CDR1 reads SGHNT; CDR2 reads YENEEA. Trimming took off 5 bases at V and 6 bases at J, with 5 bases between the two ends. The CDR3 DNA sequence: TGTGCCAGCAGCCACGGCAATGAGCAGTTCTTC. It is translated as CASSHGNEQFF.

This clonotype showed up just a few times. This rearrangement joins TRBV28 to TRBJ2-1; possible D gene TRBD1, 6 bases. Germline V CDR1 and CDR2: MDHEN, SYDVKM. Trimming removed 6 bases at V and 7 bases at J, with 10 bases between. CDR3 length equals 12 residues. The CDR3, as DNA: TGTGCCAGCAGCCACGACAGGAATGAGCAGTTCTTC. Residues: CASSHDRNEQFF. The full variable domain, with the rest looked up from reference TRBV28 and TRBJ2-1, is DVKVTQSSRYLVKRTGEKVFLECVQDMDHENMFWYRQDPGLGLRLIYFSYDVKMKEKGDIPEGYSVSREKKERFSLILESASTNQTSMYLCASSHDRNEQFFGPGTRLTVL.

The rearrangement links TRBV30 to TRBJ2-3, with D hard to call. Trimming left V 2 bases short and J 4 bases short, with 4 bases between. Per the germline V gene, CDR1 is GTSNPN and CDR2 is SVGIG (reference sequence). The length of the CDR3 is 11 residues. The CDR3 spells CAWSRADTQYF. CDR3 coding DNA: TGTGCCTGGAGTAGGGCAGATACGCAGTATTTT.

For this clonotype: A read error may account for a junction end that differs from germline. The chain carries TRBV3-1 and TRBJ1-1, with 7 bases matching TRBD1. The germline V gene encodes CDR1 LGHDT and CDR2 YNNKEL (reference sequence). The CDR3 runs 17 residues. The CDR3 sequence is CASSQERTGARNTEAFF. The CDR3 DNA sequence: TGTGCCAGCAGCCAAGAAAGAACAGGGGCGCGGAACACCGAAGCTTTCTTT.